The rows below give T cell receptor beta chains drawn from one sample of a study of cytomegalovirus exposure and HLA in healthy donors. The repertoire was sequenced with immunoSEQ multiplex PCR; TCRdb's copy has only in-frame clones and lacks some. The table includes 170,000 or so clones, around four fifths detected once. Sample: PBMCs. Receptor source: a woman aged 50 to 60 in good health and CMV-seropositive. Each CDR3 is given with its conserved first and last residue. The D gene is left open where the match is weak. Clone sizes are given selectively: once, few, many, or a class where the clone is expanded.

V	J	D	size	DNA	CDR3
TRBV9	TRBJ2-7	TRBD2	few	TGTGCCAGCAGCCCCGGGGGGGGCACCTACGAGCAGTACTTC	CASSPGGGTYEQYF
TRBV28	TRBJ1-1	TRBD1	-	TGTGCCAGCATAAGGGCAGGGGGCGGGATGAGGACTGAAGCTTTCTTT	CASIRAGGGMRTEAFF
TRBV9	TRBJ1-1	TRBD1	-	TGTGCCAGCGGGAGAGGACAGGGGGATTATGAAGCTTTCTTT	CASGRGQGDYEAFF
TRBV25-1	TRBJ1-6	-	-	TGTGCCAGCAGTGAATCGTGGGGAGATAATTCACCCCTCCACTTT	CASSESWGDNSPLHF
TRBV11-2	TRBJ1-3	-	-	TGTGCCAGCAGCTTAGGTACAGCTGGAAACACCATATATTTT	CASSLGTAGNTIYF
TRBV6-5	TRBJ2-4	-	-	TGTGCCAGCAGTTACTCGAAGGGGTCAAACATTCAGTACTTC	CASSYSKGSNIQYF
TRBV7-2	TRBJ2-5	TRBD2	-	TGTGCCAGCAGCGCGGGACTAGCGGGAGGGGAGACCCAGTACTTC	CASSAGLAGGETQYF
TRBV18	TRBJ1-1	-	-	TGTGCCAGCTCACCGTGGAGGGTCAAAGTCATGAACACTGAAGCTTTCTTT	CASSPWRVKVMNTEAFF
TRBV13	TRBJ2-7	-	-	TGTGCCAGCAGCCCTCAGGGGGGCACCTACGAGCAGTACTTC	CASSPQGGTYEQYF
TRBV7-3	TRBJ2-1	-	-	TGTGCCAGCAGCCCCTTTGCGGGGTCCTACAATGAGCAGTTCTTC	CASSPFAGSYNEQFF
TRBV28	TRBJ2-2	-	-	TGTGCCAGCAGTACTACTAGGAGCGCCGGGGAGCTGTTTTTT	CASSTTRSAGELFF
TRBV15	TRBJ2-3	-	few	TGTGCCACCGCCTTCGGGGTTAGCACAGATACGCAGTATTTT	CATAFGVSTDTQYF
TRBV6-5	TRBJ2-7	TRBD2	-	TGTGCCAGCAGTGGGCCCGGGACTAGCGGTTACGAGCAGTACTTC	CASSGPGTSGYEQYF
TRBV4-3	TRBJ2-7	-	-	TGCGCCAGCAGCCAAGACAGGCACACCTACGAGCAGTACTTC	CASSQDRHTYEQYF
TRBV30	TRBJ1-5	TRBD1	-	TGTGCCTGGAGTCAGGGGGCGGGATATGGCTATCAGCCCCAGCATTTT	CAWSQGAGYGYQPQHF
TRBV11-3	TRBJ2-1	-	-	TGTGCCAGCAGTCCATATTTAAGCCCCAATGAGCAGTTCTTC	CASSPYLSPNEQFF
TRBV18	TRBJ1-2	TRBD1	-	TGTGCCAGCTCACCAGGGACAGGGTTCGGTGGCTACACCTTC	CASSPGTGFGGYTF
TRBV6-6	TRBJ1-2	-	-	TGTGCCAGCAGTTACTCTGGGAGTGCCTATGGCTACACCTTC	CASSYSGSAYGYTF
TRBV7-3	TRBJ1-4	TRBD1	-	TGTGCCAGCAGCCTGACAGGGTTAGACGGAAAACTGTTTTTT	CASSLTGLDGKLFF
TRBV4-3	TRBJ1-2	TRBD1	few	TGCGCCAGCAGCCTAGCTCGCTTACAGGGGGTCGCTGATGGCTACACCTTC	CASSLARLQGVADGYTF
TRBV29-1	TRBJ2-3	-	-	TGCAGCGTTGAAGATATGTGGGGGGAAGATACGCAGTATTTT	CSVEDMWGEDTQYF
TRBV10-3	TRBJ1-2	-	-	TGTGCCATCAGTGAGTCTGCAGGGACTGTTGGCTACACCTTC	CAISESAGTVGYTF
TRBV7-2	TRBJ1-5	TRBD1	-	TGTGCCAGCAGCTGGATTGGGACAGGAAAAAATCAGCCCCAGCATTTT	CASSWIGTGKNQPQHF
TRBV6-6	TRBJ2-1	-	-	TGTGCCAGCATTACTACAGGTACCGTCGGGCAGTTCTTC	CASITTGTVGQFF
TRBV5-1	TRBJ2-7	TRBD1	-	TGCGCCAGCAGCTTGTCCGACAGGGGATACGACGAGCAGTACTTC	CASSLSDRGYDEQYF
TRBV7-9	TRBJ2-3	TRBD2	-	TGTTCCAGCAGCTTGGGGGCAGCGGGAGGGAGCGCAGATACGCAGTATTTT	CSSSLGAAGGSADTQYF
TRBV28	TRBJ2-2	-	-	TGTGCCAGCATAGCGAGGAACACCGGGGAGCTGTTTTTT	CASIARNTGELFF
TRBV11-3	TRBJ2-7	-	-	TGTGCCAGCAGCTTTGGAACTACCGGTACCGTCTACGAGCAGTACTTC	CASSFGTTGTVYEQYF
TRBV5-1	TRBJ2-3	TRBD2	-	TGCGCCAGCAGCTCCCAACCCGGGACTAGCCCAGATACGCAGTATTTT	CASSSQPGTSPDTQYF
TRBV28	TRBJ1-2	-	few	TGTGCCAGCAGCCCGCCACGGTATGGCTACACCTTC	CASSPPRYGYTF
TRBV7-3	TRBJ2-5	TRBD1	-	TGTGCCAGCAGCAACCCGACAGGGGCAGTGGAGGCCCAGTACTTC	CASSNPTGAVEAQYF
TRBV5-5	TRBJ2-1	-	-	TGTGCCAGCAGCTTGAATTCTAATGAGCAGTTCTTC	CASSLNSNEQFF
TRBV4-3	TRBJ2-7	TRBD2	-	TGCGCCAGCAGCCAAGATTGGGTCGGGGGGACCTCCTACGAGCAGTACTTC	CASSQDWVGGTSYEQYF
TRBV5-4	TRBJ1-1	TRBD1	-	TGTGCCAGCAGCTCAATGGGACAGGGGGCTGGTGAAGCTTTCTTT	CASSSMGQGAGEAFF
TRBV4-3	TRBJ2-3	TRBD2	few	TGCGCCAGCAGCCAAGAACTAGCGGGAGGGCAGGCGAGCACAGATACGCAGTATTTT	CASSQELAGGQASTDTQYF
TRBV6-1	TRBJ1-4	-	few	TGTGCCAGCAGTGAGGGGCAGAATAATGAAAAACTGTTTTTT	CASSEGQNNEKLFF
TRBV5-1	TRBJ1-5	TRBD1	-	TGCGCCAGCAGCTTGTACGGGACAGATGTTTATAGCAATCAGCCCCAGCATTTT	CASSLYGTDVYSNQPQHF
TRBV7-9	TRBJ1-5	TRBD1	few	TGTGCCAGCAGCCGGGCCGGGACAGGGATCCATCAGCCCCAGCATTTT	CASSRAGTGIHQPQHF
TRBV7-6	TRBJ1-1	TRBD1	-	TGTGCCAGCAGCAACAGACAGGGGTTGAACACTGAAGCTTTCTTT	CASSNRQGLNTEAFF
TRBV5-8	TRBJ2-3	-	-	TGTGCCAGCAGTAAGGCTAGCGCCTCACTTAGCACAGATACGCAGTATTTT	CASSKASASLSTDTQYF
TRBV27	TRBJ2-1	TRBD1	once	TGTGCCAGCAGGCCTAGAGACAGGGGGTTATACAATGAGCAGTTCTTC	CASRPRDRGLYNEQFF
TRBV28	TRBJ1-1	TRBD1	-	TGTGCCAGCAGTGGACAGGGCGGGTGGAACACTGAAGCTTTCTTT	CASSGQGGWNTEAFF
TRBV9	TRBJ2-5	-	-	TGTGCCAGCAGCGTAGCTACTAGGGAAGAGACCCAGTACTTC	CASSVATREETQYF
TRBV4-2	TRBJ1-4	-	-	TGTGCCAGCAGCCAAGAAAGGCACAGCACTAATGAAAAACTGTTTTTT	CASSQERHSTNEKLFF
TRBV2	TRBJ2-7	TRBD2	-	TGTGCCAGCAGTGAGAACCTAGCGGGAGTGGGGCAGTACTTC	CASSENLAGVGQYF
TRBV21-1	TRBJ1-1	-	-	TGTGCCAGCAGCCCGGTAGAGGGAGAGACTGAAGCTTTCTTT	CASSPVEGETEAFF
TRBV21-1	TRBJ2-3	-	-	TGTGCCAGCAGCAAAGATCGGGGGGCTGGCACAGATACGCAGTATTTT	CASSKDRGAGTDTQYF
TRBV5-5	TRBJ2-7	-	-	TGTGCCAGCAGCTTGTATCCCTACGAGCAGTACTTC	CASSLYPYEQYF
TRBV27	TRBJ2-3	-	few	TGTGCCAGCAGTTTATCGAGGACAGATACGCAGTATTTT	CASSLSRTDTQYF
TRBV29-1	TRBJ2-3	-	-	TGCAGCGTATACAAAGGCACAGATACGCAGTATTTT	CSVYKGTDTQYF
TRBV19	TRBJ2-3	TRBD1	-	TGTGCCAGTAGTATTCACAGGGGGGAGCAGTATTTT	CASSIHRGEQYF
TRBV4-2	TRBJ1-4	TRBD1	-	TGTGCCAGCAGCCAAGACAGGGGGCTGAGGGAAAAACTGTTTTTT	CASSQDRGLREKLFF
TRBV7-7	TRBJ2-5	-	-	TGTGCTAGCAGCTTGGCTTACAGGGAAGAGACCCAGTACTTC	CASSLAYREETQYF
TRBV20-1	TRBJ1-5	TRBD1	few	TGCAGTGCTCCGGACAGGAGGGCTTTGCATTTT	CSAPDRRALHF
TRBV2	TRBJ2-7	TRBD2	-	TGTGCCGGCAGAGCCATAGCGGGAGTGAGAGACTACGAGCAGTACTTC	CAGRAIAGVRDYEQYF
TRBV7-3	TRBJ2-5	TRBD2	-	TGTGCCAGCAGCTATAGCGGGGGGTCGGGGGAGACCCAGTACTTC	CASSYSGGSGETQYF
TRBV5-4	TRBJ2-5	TRBD2	-	TGTGCCAGCAGAATAGCGGGAGGAGAGACCCAGTACTTC	CASRIAGGETQYF
TRBV16	TRBJ1-2	-	-	TGTGCCAGCAGCCGGGGGGGGCAGAACTATGGCTACACCTTC	CASSRGGQNYGYTF
TRBV7-3	TRBJ2-1	TRBD2	-	TGTGCCAGCAGCTATGGGACTAGCCTAACAAATGAGCAGTTCTTC	CASSYGTSLTNEQFF